One and the same sample provided the 24 T cell receptor beta chains below, sequenced in a study of cytomegalovirus exposure and HLA in healthy donors (dated by TCRdb to the late 2010s). Library preparation employed the immunoSEQ multiplex PCR assay. TCRdb carries this immuneACCESS record with in-frame sequences only. Its versions omit some clonotypes, under half of them owing to an unresolved V gene in the studies checked, with the rest unexplained. For this sample the table gives about 38,000 clones, of which over 80% were detected only once. Approximately 3.2% of the sample is held by the ten biggest clonotypes. Sequencing input: PBMCs. These receptor sequences come from a man between 18 and 35 years old in good health and CMV-seronegative.

The J gene is TRBJ2-5, the V gene TRBV7-3, with D tentatively TRBD2 (5 bases). Germline assignment: CDR1 SGHTA and CDR2 FQGTGA. The CDR3 is made up of 14 amino acids. V shed 5 bases and J shed 4 bases, with 14 bases lying between them. CDR3 in DNA: TGTGCCAGCAGCCCTCATGCGAGGGCAGAGACCCAGTACTTC. Encoded protein: CASSPHARAETQYF.

The chain uses TRBV7-8 and TRBJ2-1; 8 bases are a match to TRBD2. The CDR3 extends over 14 amino acids. Germline CDR1 reads SGHVS; CDR2 reads FQNEAQ. The junction had 6 bases not matched to a gene; V was cut back by 7 bases and J by 4 bases. CDR3 sequence reads: CASTKAGAYNEQFF. CDR3 bases: TGTGCCAGCACAAAAGCGGGGGCTTACAATGAGCAGTTCTTC.

This sequence joins TRBV6-1 and TRBJ1-2; 7 bases map to TRBD1. Germline CDR1 is MNHNS and CDR2 is SASEGT. V was pared by 2 bases and J by 6 bases, with 3 bases of the junction left unmatched. The CDR3 is 13 amino acids. The CDR3 protein is CASSENRGNGYTF. The DNA of the CDR3 is TGTGCCAGCAGTGAAAACAGGGGCAATGGCTACACCTTC.

This clone has more than one count but fewer than ten. CDR3 nucleotide sequence: TGTGCCACCGAACCCAGTAAGAACAACTATGGCTACACCTTC. Amino acid sequence: CATEPSKNNYGYTF. The chain couples TRBV28 to TRBJ1-2; no firm D call. Germline V gene data show CDR1 as MDHEN and CDR2 as SYDVKM. CDR3 length equals 14 residues. With 10 bases removed from V and 2 bases from J, the gap between germline ends came to 17 bases.

This clone appeared a single time. This chain uses TRBV28 with TRBJ1-4; 7 bases agree with TRBD1. V was clipped by 6 bases and J by 4 bases; unmatched bases: 35. This CDR3 has 24 residues. Germline V lookup: CDR1 MDHEN, CDR2 SYDVKM. CDR3 residues: CASRTGFSFAMPSLRRLINEKLFF. Here the CDR3 DNA reads TGTGCCAGCAGGACAGGGTTTTCATTTGCGATGCCATCTCTTCGCCGCTTAATTAATGAAAAACTGTTTTTT.

V usage is TRBV25-1 and J usage is TRBJ2-7, with 7 bases identical to TRBD2. Germline-derived CDR1 and CDR2 are MGHDK and SYGVNS. J lost 3 bases, V lost 9 bases, and 17 bases had no gene match. This CDR3 has 16 amino acids. CDR3: CARHSRTPAGNYEQYF. The CDR3 DNA is TGTGCCAGACACTCCCGTACCCCAGCGGGAAACTACGAGCAGTACTTC.

This chain uses TRBV14 with TRBJ2-2; possible D gene TRBD2, 5 bases. V gave up 1 base and J gave up 7 bases, with 13 bases separating them. The CDR3 is made up of 15 amino acids. From germline, CDR1 is SGHDN and CDR2 FVKESK. The CDR3 DNA reads TGTGCCAGCAGCCAAGCTTCTCTGGGGAGCGGGGAGCTGTTTTTT. It is translated as CASSQASLGSGELFF. Looking up the rest from reference TRBV14 and TRBJ2-2 gives the full variable domain: EAGVTQFPSHSVIEKGQTVTLRCDPISGHDNLYWYRRVMGKEIKFLLHFVKESKQDESGMPNNRFLAERTGGTYSTLKVQPAELEDSGVYFCASSQASLGSGELFFGEGSRLTVL.

The rearrangement uses TRBV10-3 and TRBJ2-3, with 7 bases identical to TRBD1. The germline gives CDR1 ENHRY, CDR2 SYGVKD. This CDR3 comprises 15 residues. With 8 bases clipped from V and 2 bases from J, the junction kept 10 bases outside the gene matches. CDR3 DNA: TGTGCCATCTCTGCGAGGGGGCCGCCCACAGATACGCAGTATTTT. This translates into CAISARGPPTDTQYF.

This chain connects TRBV6-1 to TRBJ1-2; D is undetermined. V shed 6 bases and J shed 6 bases, with 8 bases lying between them. In germline, CDR1 is MNHNS, CDR2 SASEGT. The CDR3 runs to 11 residues. The CDR3 DNA is TGTGCCAGCAGGCTATCCCATGGCTACACCTTC. Its translation is CASRLSHGYTF.

J is TRBJ1-4 and V is TRBV6-1, with 10 positions matching TRBD1. V shed 5 bases and J 12 bases; nucleotides not matched to a gene: 9. Germline V gene lookup returns CDR1 MNHNS and CDR2 SASEGT. The CDR3 contains 14 residues. The CDR3 bases are TGTGCCAGCAGTTCGACAGGGGGCGGAAAGGAACTGTTTTTT. It is translated as CASSSTGGGKELFF.

The chain combines TRBV6-6 with TRBJ2-7; 10 bases fit TRBD2. The germline V gene encodes CDR1 MNHNY and CDR2 SVGAGI (reference sequence). The CDR3 loop spans 15 amino acids. V lost 8 bases to trimming and J lost 2 bases; unmatched junction nucleotides: 9. The CDR3: CASGYLSGRTYEQYF. CDR3 in DNA: TGTGCCAGCGGATACCTTAGCGGGAGGACCTACGAGCAGTACTTC.

V usage is TRBV5-1 and J usage is TRBJ2-1; possible D gene TRBD1, 6 bases. The CDR3 is 16 amino acids. Germline assignment: CDR1 SGHRS and CDR2 YFSETQ. Trimming pared 5 bases from V and 0 bases from J, leaving 15 bases between. CDR3 sequence: CASRPNRVGSYNEQFF. DNA of the CDR3: TGCGCCAGCAGACCGAACAGGGTTGGCTCCTACAATGAGCAGTTCTTC.

The chain combines TRBV7-3 with TRBJ2-1; 11 bases line up with TRBD2. The germline CDR1 and CDR2 sequences are SGHTA and FQGTGA. After removal of 5 bases from V and 5 bases from J, the junction contained 11 bases not matched to a gene. The CDR3 runs to 17 residues. The CDR3 DNA is TGTGCCAGCAGCCCCCCCCCTAGCGGGGGGAATGACAATGAGCAGTTCTTC. It translates to CASSPPPSGGNDNEQFF. Together with reference TRBV7-3 and TRBJ2-1, the CDR3 gives the full variable domain: GAGVSQTPSNKVTEKGKYVELRCDPISGHTALYWYRQSLGQGPEFLIYFQGTGAADDSGLPNDRFFAVRPEGSVSTLKIQRTERGDSAVYLCASSPPPSGGNDNEQFFGPGTRLTVL.

The CDR3 sequence: CASSLDRVVTEAFF. The CDR3 DNA follows: TGTGCCAGCAGCTTAGACAGGGTTGTAACTGAAGCTTTCTTT. The V gene is TRBV11-1, the J gene TRBJ1-1; D perhaps matches TRBD1 (6 bases). V lost 1 base, J lost 5 bases, and 11 bases lay in between. Germline V gene lookup returns CDR1 SGHAT and CDR2 FQDESV (reference sequence). The CDR3 is 14 residues long.

This clone was recorded once. This rearrangement joins TRBV7-9 to TRBJ2-7, with 9 bases fitting TRBD1. CDR3 length: 14 amino acids. Germline trimming cut 1 base from V and 6 bases from J; bases unmatched to any gene: 4. CDR1 SEHNR and CDR2 FQNEAQ come from the germline V gene (reference sequence). CDR3 amino acids: CASSLEGQGAEQYF. CDR3 nucleotide sequence: TGTGCCAGCAGCTTAGAGGGACAGGGTGCCGAGCAGTACTTC.

The rearrangement joins TRBV27 to TRBJ1-1, with D perhaps matching TRBD1 (6 bases). Trimming left V 2 bases short and J 4 bases short, with 11 bases between. Germline V gene sequence: CDR1 MNHEY, CDR2 SMNVEV (reference sequence). The CDR3 extends over 14 amino acids. This chain's CDR3 is CASSLRGRGTEAFF. CDR3 nucleotides: TGTGCCAGCAGTTTAAGGGGCAGGGGCACTGAAGCTTTCTTT.

This clone was counted once. The V call is TRBV9, the J call TRBJ2-5; 10 nucleotides line up with TRBD1. Germline V gene sequence: CDR1 SGDLS, CDR2 YYNGEE. The CDR3 is 16 amino acids. Unmatched junction bases numbered 8, after V lost 3 bases and J lost 3 bases. The CDR3 DNA reads TGTGCCAGCAGCGCCAATCCGGGACAGGGGAAAGAGACCCAGTACTTC. This gives the protein CASSANPGQGKETQYF. Variable domain in full (rest from reference TRBV9 and TRBJ2-5): DSGVTQTPKHLITATGQRVTLRCSPRSGDLSVYWYQQSLDQGLQFLIQYYNGEERAKGNILERFSAQQFPDLHSELNLSSLELGDSALYFCASSANPGQGKETQYFGPGTRLLVL.

This clone is medium-sized. The chain employs TRBV6-5 and TRBJ2-2; 9 bases fit TRBD1. Looked up from germline, CDR1 is MNHEY and CDR2 is SVGAGI. This CDR3 comprises 13 residues. The J segment lost 5 bases and the V segment lost 10 bases, leaving 5 bases of the junction unmatched. The CDR3 DNA is TGTGCCACCCGGACAGGGGAGACCGGGGAGCTGTTTTTT. Protein product: CATRTGETGELFF.

This clone was counted a single time. The V and J genes are TRBV9 and TRBJ1-2, with 10 bases lining up with TRBD1. Trimming took 5 bases from V and 8 from J; bases not matched to a gene: 12. Germline-derived CDR1 and CDR2 are SGDLS and YYNGEE. This CDR3 contains 15 residues. DNA for the CDR3: TGTGCCAGCAGGCAAACCGGGACAGGGGTGTTCGGCTACACCTTC. It encodes CASRQTGTGVFGYTF. Drawing the rest from reference TRBV9 and TRBJ1-2, the complete variable domain is DSGVTQTPKHLITATGQRVTLRCSPRSGDLSVYWYQQSLDQGLQFLIQYYNGEERAKGNILERFSAQQFPDLHSELNLSSLELGDSALYFCASRQTGTGVFGYTFGSGTRLTVV.

The chain's CDR3 is CASSSSGLANIQYF. In DNA, the CDR3 is TGTGCCAGCAGCTCCTCCGGGTTAGCAAACATTCAGTACTTC. This chain connects TRBV7-9 to TRBJ2-4; no reliable D call. The CDR3 has 14 residues. Germline lookup yields CDR1 SEHNR and CDR2 FQNEAQ (reference sequence). V was clipped by 4 bases and J by 6 bases, with 13 bases between them.

CDR3 bases: TGTGCCAGCAGTTCGGCAGGGATTAGGGATGGCTACACCTTC. It encodes CASSSAGIRDGYTF. The rearrangement links TRBV6-5 to TRBJ1-2, with TRBD1 as a possible D gene (5 bases). This CDR3 has 14 amino acids. With 4 bases removed from V and 6 bases from J, the gap between germline ends came to 15 bases. The germline V gene encodes CDR1 MNHEY and CDR2 SVGAGI.

The chain joins TRBV5-1 to TRBJ1-3, with D tentatively TRBD1 (5 bases). The CDR3 is made up of 15 amino acids. CDR1 is SGHRS and CDR2 is YFSETQ in the germline V gene. V dropped 0 bases and J dropped 8 bases, with 15 bases sitting between them. CDR3 region: CASSLASVSGHTIYF. The DNA for the CDR3 is TGCGCCAGCAGCTTGGCCTCTGTATCAGGGCACACCATATATTTT. Full variable domain (outside the CDR3, taken from reference TRBV5-1 and TRBJ1-3): KAGVTQTPRYLIKTRGQQVTLSCSPISGHRSVSWYQQTPGQGLQFLFEYFSETQRNKGNFPGRFSGRQFSNSRSEMNVSTLELGDSALYLCASSLASVSGHTIYFGEGSWLTVV.

The rearrangement links TRBV6-1 to TRBJ2-2; D uncertain. The CDR3 totals 14 residues. The V and J ends lost 6 bases and 5 bases respectively, with 13 bases between them. Germline CDR1 MNHNS, CDR2 SASEGT. In nucleotides, the CDR3 is TGTGCCAGCAGCCACCTGAGAATGACCGGGGAGCTGTTTTTT. Translated, it gives CASSHLRMTGELFF.

The rearrangement uses TRBV28 and TRBJ2-2; 10 positions agree with TRBD2. J was trimmed by 3 bases and V by 5 bases; bases with no gene match: 24. Germline V gene sequence: CDR1 MDHEN, CDR2 SYDVKM. This CDR3 is built from 22 residues. The CDR3 spells CASSQFFSRTSGSPRYTGELFF. In nucleotides, the CDR3 is TGTGCCAGCAGTCAGTTCTTTAGCCGGACTAGCGGAAGCCCACGATACACCGGGGAGCTGTTTTTT.